Presented here are 16 T cell receptor beta chains from one specimen sequenced in a study of PD-L1 blockade in urothelial cancer (dated by TCRdb to about 2017). In the paper's terms, the time point label means: pretreatment peripheral blood. Libraries were made using the immunoSEQ multiplex PCR assay. The source is immuneACCESS, and TCRdb retained only in-frame sequences with V and J called. Part of the clones is not carried over; for the studies checked, unresolved V genes explain less than half of this, and the remainder is unexplained. The sample includes approximately 90,000 clones, with roughly 84% observed a single time. Around 15% of the sample goes to the ten largest clones. This specimen was PBMCs, taken around atezolizumab (anti-PD-L1) treatment. The receptors here all came from a man aged 60 to 69 with urothelial cancer.

The chain couples TRBV30 to TRBJ2-5; tentative D call: TRBD1 (5 bases). The germline V gene has CDR1 GTSNPN and CDR2 SVGIG (reference sequence). V lost 2 bases to trimming and J lost 2 bases, with 12 bases between them. CDR3 length: 14 amino acids. CDR3 in DNA: TGTGCCTGGAGTAGGGGCCAGAGACAAGAGACCCAGTACTTC. Amino acids: CAWSRGQRQETQYF.

This clone was seen only once. V is TRBV18 and J is TRBJ2-7; D unclear. This CDR3 spans 11 amino acids. Trimming removed 2 bases at V and 5 bases at J, with 4 bases between. The germline V gene encodes CDR1 KGHSH and CDR2 LQKENI. This chain's CDR3 is CASSPSHEQYF. In nucleotides, the CDR3 is TGTGCCAGCTCACCAAGCCACGAGCAGTACTTC.

The chain recombines TRBV6-5 with TRBJ2-7; possibly TRBD1 for D (6 bases). CDR1 and CDR2 from the germline V gene are MNHEY and SVGAGI. The CDR3 has 15 residues. Trimming removed 8 bases at V and 2 bases at J, with 19 bases between. In DNA, the CDR3 is TGTGCCAGCGGAAGATCGACAGGCGTCCCCTACGAGCAGTACTTC. It encodes CASGRSTGVPYEQYF.

In its sample, this clone was seen once. The V and J genes are TRBV29-1 and TRBJ2-3, with 7 bases lining up with TRBD1. The J segment lost 2 bases and the V segment lost 6 bases, leaving 11 bases of the junction unmatched. The CDR3 has 15 amino acids. Germline-derived CDR1 and CDR2 are SQVTM and ANQGSEA. CDR3: CSVSVLGTDTDTQYF. The CDR3 coding sequence is TGCAGCGTCTCAGTACTCGGGACAGACACAGATACGCAGTATTTT.

V and J are TRBV18 and TRBJ2-5, with D unclear. The CDR3 runs to 12 residues. V gave up 3 bases and J gave up 5 bases, with 7 bases separating them. The germline V gene has CDR1 KGHSH and CDR2 LQKENI. The chain's CDR3 is CASSPIAETQYF. The CDR3 DNA sequence: TGTGCCAGCTCACCTATTGCGGAGACCCAGTACTTC. The full variable domain, rest sourced from reference TRBV18 and TRBJ2-5, is NAGVMQNPRHLVRRRGQEARLRCSPMKGHSHVYWYRQLPEEGLKFMVYLQKENIIDESGMPKERFSAEFPKEGPSILRIQQVVRGDSAAYFCASSPIAETQYFGPGTRLLVL.

This rearrangement joins TRBV7-3 to TRBJ2-7; weak D call: TRBD1 (5 bases). This CDR3 is built from 13 residues. Germline CDR1 is SGHTA and CDR2 is FQGTGA. Trimming cost V 2 bases and J 6 bases, with 11 bases left between them. DNA of the CDR3: TGTGCCAGCAGCTTAGGCAGGGCTGCCGAGCAGTACTTC. Translating gives CASSLGRAAEQYF.

The chain uses TRBV5-5 and TRBJ2-7, with 10 positions matching TRBD2. Germline V gene data show CDR1 as SGHKS and CDR2 as YYEKEE (reference sequence). The CDR3 loop spans 14 amino acids. The V gene end was trimmed by 3 bases and the J gene end by 2 bases; junction bases not matched to a gene: 2. This CDR3 is CASSWTSGTYEQYF. CDR3 coding DNA: TGTGCCAGCAGCTGGACTAGCGGAACCTACGAGCAGTACTTC.

The V gene is TRBV5-4, the J gene TRBJ2-7, with D possibly matching TRBD1 (6 bases). Trimming took 7 bases from V and 7 from J, leaving 24 bases between them. The CDR3 totals 15 residues. Germline CDR1 SGHNT, CDR2 YYREEE (reference sequence). The CDR3 is CASSVDGRGSGEQYF. Written as DNA, the CDR3 is TGTGCCAGCTCCGTCGATGGCAGGGGCTCGGGAGAGCAGTACTTC. The variable domain in full, completed from reference TRBV5-4 and TRBJ2-7, reads ETGVTQSPTHLIKTRGQQVTLRCSSQSGHNTVSWYQQALGQGPQFIFQYYREEENGRGNFPPRFSGLQFPNYSSELNVNALELDDSALYLCASSVDGRGSGEQYFGPGTRLTVT.

The chain links TRBV7-8 to TRBJ2-3, with D tentatively TRBD2 (5 bases). Germline assignment: CDR1 SGHVS and CDR2 FQNEAQ. CDR3 length: 13 residues. V lost 1 base to trimming and J lost 4 bases, with 6 bases between them. The CDR3 DNA follows: TGTGCCAGCAGCTTAGGGGAGCCAGATACGCAGTATTTT. The encoded protein is CASSLGEPDTQYF.

The J gene is TRBJ1-1, the V gene TRBV30; D is undetermined. V gave up 3 bases and J gave up 11 bases, with 10 bases separating them. Germline values: CDR1 GTSNPN, CDR2 SVGIG (reference sequence). CDR3 length: 10 residues. CDR3 DNA sequence: TGTGCCTGGAGCCCGGTTGGTGCTTTCTTT. It encodes CAWSPVGAFF.

This clone was detected a few times. The chain links TRBV28 to TRBJ2-7; 9 bases align to TRBD1. Germline V CDR1 and CDR2: MDHEN, SYDVKM. The CDR3 runs to 15 residues. Trimming cost V 7 bases and J 0 bases; bases outside gene matches: 7. The chain's CDR3 is CASTYDRGSSYEQYF. DNA of the CDR3: TGTGCCAGCACGTATGACAGGGGGAGCTCCTACGAGCAGTACTTC.

The CDR3 coding sequence is TGTGCCAGCAGCTTAGGCGGGAGAATTGGAGATACGCAGTATTTT. The encoded protein is CASSLGGRIGDTQYF. The rearrangement joins TRBV7-3 to TRBJ2-3; 7 nucleotides agree with TRBD2. The V and J ends lost 2 bases and 5 bases, in that order; junction bases with no gene match: 7. CDR1 is SGHTA, CDR2 FQGTGA, per germline. This CDR3 has 15 amino acids.

The chain couples TRBV5-1 to TRBJ1-1; maybe TRBD1 (5 bases). Trimming pared 1 base from V and 4 bases from J, leaving 11 bases between. This CDR3 contains 14 residues. Germline V gene lookup returns CDR1 SGHRS and CDR2 YFSETQ. The CDR3 sequence: CASSLSAGITEAFF. CDR3 in DNA: TGCGCCAGCAGCTTGTCGGCAGGGATCACTGAAGCTTTCTTT.

The CDR3: CSVGDRGRGYTF. The CDR3 DNA follows: TGCAGCGTTGGGGACAGGGGACGCGGCTACACCTTC. The chain employs TRBV29-1 and TRBJ1-2; 10 nucleotides align to TRBD1. The CDR3 runs to 12 residues. CDR1 SQVTM and CDR2 ANQGSEA come from the germline V gene. V dropped 4 bases and J dropped 8; count of bases not matched to a gene: 4.

The V call is TRBV18, the J call TRBJ2-3, with 7 bases matching TRBD2. J lost 0 bases, V lost 3 bases, and 6 bases had no gene match. Germline V gives CDR1 KGHSH, CDR2 LQKENI. This CDR3 is 16 amino acids long. CDR3: CASSPWVAGSTDTQYF. As DNA, the CDR3 is TGTGCCAGCTCACCCTGGGTAGCGGGTAGCACAGATACGCAGTATTTT. The variable domain in full, with the rest retrieved from reference TRBV18 and TRBJ2-3, is NAGVMQNPRHLVRRRGQEARLRCSPMKGHSHVYWYRQLPEEGLKFMVYLQKENIIDESGMPKERFSAEFPKEGPSILRIQQVVRGDSAAYFCASSPWVAGSTDTQYFGPGTRLTVL.

This rearrangement joins TRBV5-1 to TRBJ2-1; D unresolved. V was clipped by 2 bases and J by 10 bases, with 16 bases between them. Germline V gene sequence: CDR1 SGHRS, CDR2 YFSETQ. The CDR3 has 14 residues. CDR3 residues: CASSFRWALSEQFF. The CDR3 region has the DNA TGCGCCAGCAGCTTTAGGTGGGCCCTTTCCGAGCAGTTCTTC.